These 19 T cell receptor beta chains came from one sample sequenced in a study of cytomegalovirus exposure and HLA in healthy donors. 60 Vbeta and 13 Jbeta primers were used in PCR. The table came from immunoSEQ multiplex PCR; TCRdb's copy has only in-frame clones and leaves some out. The sample has about 180,000 clones; 84% are singletons. The sample taken for sequencing was PBMCs. All receptors come from a man between 18 and 35 years old in good health and CMV-seronegative.

This chain uses TRBV4-2 with TRBJ2-7; D is undetermined. The CDR3 is made up of 15 amino acids. Germline V gives CDR1 LGHNA, CDR2 YNFKEQ. The ends were cut back, 0 bases at V and 1 base at J, with 10 bases in the middle. This CDR3 is CASSQDLASSYEQYF. CDR3 nucleotide sequence: TGTGCCAGCAGCCAAGATTTGGCCTCTTCCTACGAGCAGTACTTC.

This chain uses TRBV5-5 with TRBJ2-3, with D uncertain. V gave up 0 bases and J gave up 2 bases, with 7 bases separating them. This CDR3 comprises 14 residues. CDR1 and CDR2 (germline): SGHKS, YYEKEE (reference sequence). CDR3 region: CASSLAQNTDTQYF. The CDR3 region has the DNA TGTGCCAGCAGCTTGGCACAGAACACAGATACGCAGTATTTT.

This clone has only one observation. This rearrangement joins TRBV9 to TRBJ2-5; D may be TRBD1 (6 bases). CDR1 and CDR2 from the germline V gene are SGDLS and YYNGEE. The CDR3 runs 16 residues. V lost 3 bases to trimming and J lost 5 bases, with 20 bases between them. For the CDR3, the DNA is TGTGCCAGCAGCGACCCAAGAGACAGGCGAAGGGAGACCCAGTACTTC. Its protein is CASSDPRDRRRETQYF.

This chain's CDR3 is CASSLRTGGMDEQYF. CDR3 nucleotides: TGTGCCAGCAGCTTACGGACAGGGGGGATGGACGAGCAGTACTTC. V is TRBV7-9 and J is TRBJ2-7; 10 nucleotides line up with TRBD1. Germline V gives CDR1 SEHNR, CDR2 FQNEAQ (reference sequence). J gave up 5 bases and V 2 bases, and 6 bases lay outside the gene matches. The CDR3 has 15 amino acids.

This clone appeared once. The chain combines TRBV13 with TRBJ2-1; 8 nucleotides align to TRBD1. The germline CDR1 and CDR2 sequences are PRHDT and FYEKMQ (reference sequence). CDR3 length equals 15 residues. Unmatched junction bases numbered 7, after V lost 5 bases and J lost 4 bases. This CDR3 is CASSPGGMGYNEQFF. For the CDR3, the DNA is TGTGCCAGCAGCCCAGGGGGCATGGGATACAATGAGCAGTTCTTC.

The chain employs TRBV2 and TRBJ1-1; 8 bases are shared with TRBD1. Germline loops: CDR1 SNHLY, CDR2 FYNNEI. V shed 6 bases and J 4 bases; nucleotides not matched to a gene: 10. The CDR3 covers 15 residues. The CDR3 is CASSPLDRVATEAFF. Written as DNA, the CDR3 is TGTGCCAGCAGCCCTCTGGACAGGGTGGCCACTGAAGCTTTCTTT.

This sequence joins TRBV30 and TRBJ2-3, with D hard to call. Trimming shortened V by 0 bases and J by 4 bases, and 11 bases separated the two germline ends. From germline, CDR1 is GTSNPN and CDR2 SVGIG (reference sequence). This CDR3 spans 14 amino acids. CDR3 DNA: TGTGCCTGGAGTGTATTGGTGGGCGCAGATACGCAGTATTTT. Translation: CAWSVLVGADTQYF. Drawing the rest from reference TRBV30 and TRBJ2-3, the complete variable domain is SQTIHQWPATLVQPVGSPLSLECTVEGTSNPNLYWYRQAAGRGLQLLFYSVGIGQISSEVPQNLSASRPQDRQFILSSKKLLLSDSGFYLCAWSVLVGADTQYFGPGTRLTVL.

This chain links TRBV11-3 with TRBJ2-7; 7 bases fit TRBD1. The CDR3 is 15 residues long. CDR1 and CDR2 (germline): SGHNT, YENEEA. V was pared by 5 bases and J by 7 bases, with 14 bases of the junction left unmatched. CDR3 DNA sequence: TGTGCCAGCAGCCAACCCGAGACAGGGAAGAGGGAGCAGTACTTC. It codes for CASSQPETGKREQYF.

V gene TRBV27 combines with J gene TRBJ1-1; 9 bases are shared with TRBD1. CDR1 is MNHEY, CDR2 SMNVEV, per germline (reference sequence). This CDR3 is 15 amino acids long. V dropped 6 bases and J dropped 0; count of bases not matched to a gene: 5. This CDR3 reads CASRLQGALNTEAFF. In DNA, the CDR3 is TGTGCCAGCAGACTACAGGGGGCACTGAACACTGAAGCTTTCTTT.

This chain uses TRBV9 with TRBJ2-7; D perhaps matches TRBD1 (6 bases). With 1 base removed from V and 7 bases from J, the gap between germline ends came to 21 bases. Per the germline V gene, CDR1 is SGDLS and CDR2 is YYNGEE. CDR3 length equals 16 residues. CDR3 in DNA: TGTGCCAGCAGCGTAACACCGGGACACCTTCCGGGAGAGCAGTACTTC. Protein: CASSVTPGHLPGEQYF.

The genes are TRBV4-1 and TRBJ2-7; the D gene is possibly TRBD2 (5 bases). Germline V gene lookup returns CDR1 MGHRA and CDR2 YSYEKL. The CDR3 is 15 residues long. The V end lost 1 base, the J end lost 2 bases, and 12 bases lay between the germline ends. CDR3 DNA sequence: TGCGCCAGCAGCCAAGTGCCGGGAAAAACCTACGAGCAGTACTTC. It is translated as CASSQVPGKTYEQYF.

The V and J genes are TRBV7-6 and TRBJ2-7; 7 positions match TRBD1. The CDR3 runs 16 residues. Germline loops: CDR1 SGHVS, CDR2 FNYEAQ. Losses at the gene ends were 1 base for V and 2 bases for J; bases not matched to a gene: 8. CDR3 in DNA: TGTGCCAGCAGCTTAGGTTTAGATGACAGGGCCTACGAGCAGTACTTC. Protein product: CASSLGLDDRAYEQYF.

The V gene is TRBV25-1, the J gene TRBJ2-1, with D tentatively TRBD2 (6 bases). From germline, CDR1 is MGHDK and CDR2 SYGVNS. The CDR3 sequence is 15 residues long. V was clipped by 5 bases and J by 0 bases, with 11 bases between them. DNA for the CDR3: TGTGCCAGCAGTCTGGACGGGAGCTCCTACAATGAGCAGTTCTTC. It specifies CASSLDGSSYNEQFF.

Regarding this clone: Germline and junction disagree at one end, which may indicate a read error. This rearrangement joins TRBV7-9 to TRBJ2-3; weak D call: TRBD1 (6 bases). This CDR3 region has 14 residues. Per the germline V gene, CDR1 is SEHNR and CDR2 is FQNEAQ (reference sequence). The CDR3, as DNA: TGTTCCAGCAGCCCGACGTCTACAGGGGATACGCAGTATTTT. As protein: CSSSPTSTGDTQYF.

The chain employs TRBV2 and TRBJ2-5, with unresolved D. V was trimmed by 6 bases and J by 5 bases, leaving 7 bases between them. Germline values: CDR1 SNHLY, CDR2 FYNNEI. This CDR3 spans 11 amino acids. CDR3 bases: TGTGCCAGCAGGGTAGTGGAGACCCAGTACTTC. This translates into CASRVVETQYF.

This clone was counted a single time. J is TRBJ2-7 and V is TRBV29-1; 14 bases line up with TRBD2. Trimming at V came to 7 bases and at J to 5 bases, leaving 7 bases not matched to a gene. Germline V gene sequence: CDR1 SQVTM, CDR2 ANQGSEA. The CDR3 sequence is 14 residues long. Here the CDR3 DNA reads TGCAGCGCATCACCGGGACTAGCGGGAGACGAGCAGTACTTC. The encoded protein is CSASPGLAGDEQYF.

CDR3 region: CASSPDRSYSYEQYF. In nucleotides, the CDR3 is TGTGCCAGCAGCCCGGACAGGAGCTACTCCTACGAGCAGTACTTC. The rearrangement links TRBV28 to TRBJ2-7; 7 bases line up with TRBD1. V was pared by 6 bases and J by 0 bases, with 8 bases of the junction left unmatched. The CDR3 covers 15 residues. Looked up from germline, CDR1 is MDHEN and CDR2 is SYDVKM.

This clone occurred once. For the CDR3, the DNA is TGTGCCAGCAGACAAGGACTAGCGGGACAAAGCCGAGTTGCAGATACGCAGTATTTT. It translates to CASRQGLAGQSRVADTQYF. The chain links TRBV5-6 to TRBJ2-3, with 12 nucleotides matching TRBD2. The CDR3 loop spans 19 amino acids. The V segment lost 5 bases and the J segment 4 bases; nucleotides outside the gene matches: 17. Germline assignment: CDR1 SGHDT and CDR2 YYEEEE.

The chain is built from TRBV6-1 and TRBJ2-3, with D possibly matching TRBD1 (6 bases). From germline, CDR1 is MNHNS and CDR2 SASEGT. V lost 4 bases, J lost 4 bases, and 15 bases lay in between. The CDR3 has 15 amino acids. Written as DNA, the CDR3 is TGTGCCAGCAGTGCTCAGGGGAGATTGGCAGATACGCAGTATTTT. Encoded protein: CASSAQGRLADTQYF.